The subject of this entry is one T cell receptor beta chain. What it binds is unknown. Germline V gives CDR1 LGHNT, CDR2 FRNRAP. The V end lost 6 bases, the J end lost 0 bases, and 21 bases lay between the germline ends. The CDR3 runs to 18 residues. The method was immunoSEQ multiplex PCR; TCRdb's version includes in-frame clones alone and lacks a portion of them. Here the sample spans about 140,000 clones, roughly 92% being singletons. These data originate in a study of T cell responses to AZD1222 COVID-19 vaccine. About the research overall: Pooling of second doses given at about 4 or about 12 weeks was done.

Whole-study results and caveats: AZD1222 recipients seropositive at baseline numbered only five to seven. Close to half of spike-specific TCRs reportedly recognize unmutated variant regions.

This TCR was recovered from an adult in good health. The chain uses TRBV12-5 and TRBJ2-1, with D perhaps matching TRBD1 (6 bases). The starting material was peripheral blood, obtained on day 0 of AZD1222 vaccination. CDR3 nucleotide sequence: TGTGCTAGTGGCCACGATACTAACCAGGGGAGCTCCTACAATGAGCAGTTCTTC. Translating gives CASGHDTNQGSSYNEQFF.